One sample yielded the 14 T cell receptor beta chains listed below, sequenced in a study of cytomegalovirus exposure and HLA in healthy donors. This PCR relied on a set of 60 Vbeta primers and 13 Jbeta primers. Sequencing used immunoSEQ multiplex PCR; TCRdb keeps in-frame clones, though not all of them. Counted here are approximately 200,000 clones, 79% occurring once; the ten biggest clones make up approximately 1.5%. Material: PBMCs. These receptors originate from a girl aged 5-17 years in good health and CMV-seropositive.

The CDR3 reads CAGWGETYTDTQYF. In nucleotides, the CDR3 is TGTGCCGGATGGGGGGAGACTTACACAGATACGCAGTATTTT. The chain carries TRBV21-1 and TRBJ2-3; TRBD2, as called in the table, went unchecked against the DNA. TRBV21-1 is a known pseudogene. The CDR3 loop spans 14 amino acids.

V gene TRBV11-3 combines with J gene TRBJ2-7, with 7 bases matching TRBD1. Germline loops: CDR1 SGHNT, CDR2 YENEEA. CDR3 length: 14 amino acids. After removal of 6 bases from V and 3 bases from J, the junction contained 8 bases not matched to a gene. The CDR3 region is CASRPRTGDYEQYF. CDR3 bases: TGTGCCAGCAGACCCCGAACAGGGGACTACGAGCAGTACTTC.

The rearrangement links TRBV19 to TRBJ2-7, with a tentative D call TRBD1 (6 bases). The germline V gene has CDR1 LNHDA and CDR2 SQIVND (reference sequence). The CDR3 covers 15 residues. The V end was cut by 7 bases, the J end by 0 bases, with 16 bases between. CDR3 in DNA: TGTGCCAGTAAAAAGGACAGCGGAAGCTCCTACGAGCAGTACTTC. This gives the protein CASKKDSGSSYEQYF.

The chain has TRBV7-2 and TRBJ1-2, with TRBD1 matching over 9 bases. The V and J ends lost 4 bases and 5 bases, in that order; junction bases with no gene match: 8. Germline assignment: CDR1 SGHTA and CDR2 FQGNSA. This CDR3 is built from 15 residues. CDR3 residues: CASSSYPGTGYGYTF. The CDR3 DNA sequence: TGTGCCAGCAGCTCGTACCCCGGGACAGGGTATGGCTACACCTTC.

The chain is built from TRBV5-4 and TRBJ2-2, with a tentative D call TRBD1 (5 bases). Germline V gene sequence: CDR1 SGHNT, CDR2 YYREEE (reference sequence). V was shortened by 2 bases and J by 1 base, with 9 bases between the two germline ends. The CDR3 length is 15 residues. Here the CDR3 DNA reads TGTGCCAGCAGCTTTGGTCAGGGGAACACCGGGGAGCTGTTTTTT. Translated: CASSFGQGNTGELFF.

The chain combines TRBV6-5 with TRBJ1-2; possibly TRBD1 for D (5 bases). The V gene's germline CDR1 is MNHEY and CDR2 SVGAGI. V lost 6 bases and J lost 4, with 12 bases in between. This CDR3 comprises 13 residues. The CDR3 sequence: CASSKTAGYGYTF. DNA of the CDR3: TGTGCCAGCAGCAAGACAGCCGGCTATGGCTACACCTTC.

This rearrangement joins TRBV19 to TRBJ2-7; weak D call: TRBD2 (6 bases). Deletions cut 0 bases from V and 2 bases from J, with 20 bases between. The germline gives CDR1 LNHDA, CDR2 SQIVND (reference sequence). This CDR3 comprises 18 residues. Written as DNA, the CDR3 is TGTGCCAGTAGTATAGACCCCGGTGGGACTCAACATACCTACGAGCAGTACTTC. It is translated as CASSIDPGGTQHTYEQYF.

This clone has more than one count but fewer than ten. The CDR3 loop reads CASSHTSGHMNTEAFF. The CDR3 nucleotides read TGTGCCAGCAGCCATACCTCGGGACACATGAACACTGAAGCTTTCTTT. The chain couples TRBV11-2 to TRBJ1-1; D may be TRBD1 (6 bases). The CDR3 extends over 16 amino acids. V was trimmed by 5 bases and J by 0 bases, leaving 16 bases between them. From germline, CDR1 is SGHAT and CDR2 FQNNGV. The full variable domain, its missing parts supplied by reference TRBV11-2 and TRBJ1-1, is EAGVAQSPRYKIIEKRQSVAFWCNPISGHATLYWYQQILGQGPKLLIQFQNNGVVDDSQLPKDRFSAERLKGVDSTLKIQPAKLEDSAVYLCASSHTSGHMNTEAFFGQGTRLTVV.

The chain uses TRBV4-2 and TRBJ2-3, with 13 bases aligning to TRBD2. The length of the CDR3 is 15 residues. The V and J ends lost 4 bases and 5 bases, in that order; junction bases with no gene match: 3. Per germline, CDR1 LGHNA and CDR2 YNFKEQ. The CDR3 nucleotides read TGTGCCAGCAGCCTACTAGCGGGGGGGGTAGATACGCAGTATTTT. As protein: CASSLLAGGVDTQYF.

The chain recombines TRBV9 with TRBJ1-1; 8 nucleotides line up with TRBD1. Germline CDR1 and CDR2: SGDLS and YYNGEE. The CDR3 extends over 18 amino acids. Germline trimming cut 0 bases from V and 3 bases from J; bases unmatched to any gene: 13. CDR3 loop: CASSVGLRPRGPDTEAFF. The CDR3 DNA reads TGTGCCAGCAGCGTAGGCCTGCGACCCAGGGGGCCCGACACTGAAGCTTTCTTT.

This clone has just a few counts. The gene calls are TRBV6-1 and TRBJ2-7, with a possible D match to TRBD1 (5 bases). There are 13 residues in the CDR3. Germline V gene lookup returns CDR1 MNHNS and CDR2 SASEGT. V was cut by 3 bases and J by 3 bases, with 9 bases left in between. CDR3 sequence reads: CASSDRASYEQYF. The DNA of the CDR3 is TGTGCCAGCAGTGACAGGGCCAGCTACGAGCAGTACTTC.

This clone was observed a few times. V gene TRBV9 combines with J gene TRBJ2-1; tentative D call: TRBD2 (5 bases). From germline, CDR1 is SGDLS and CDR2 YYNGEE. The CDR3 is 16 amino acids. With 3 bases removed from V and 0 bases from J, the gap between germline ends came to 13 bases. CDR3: CASSAGLGSSYNEQFF. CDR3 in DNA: TGTGCCAGCAGCGCCGGGTTGGGGAGCTCCTACAATGAGCAGTTCTTC.

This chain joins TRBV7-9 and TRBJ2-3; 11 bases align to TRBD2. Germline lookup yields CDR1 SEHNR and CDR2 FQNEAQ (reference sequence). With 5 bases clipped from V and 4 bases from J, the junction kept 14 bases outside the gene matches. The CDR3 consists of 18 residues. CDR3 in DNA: TGTGCCAGCAGCCCTTACCATAGACTAGCGGGGCTGCCAGATACGCAGTATTTT. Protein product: CASSPYHRLAGLPDTQYF.

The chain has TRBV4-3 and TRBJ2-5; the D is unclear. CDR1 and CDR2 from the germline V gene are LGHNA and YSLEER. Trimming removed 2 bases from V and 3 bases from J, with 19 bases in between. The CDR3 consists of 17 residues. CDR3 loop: CASSQPRHPLYEETQYF. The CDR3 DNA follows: TGCGCCAGCAGCCAACCTAGGCACCCCTTATATGAAGAGACCCAGTACTTC.